A selection of T cell receptor beta chains follows, all from one sample in a study of cytomegalovirus exposure and HLA in healthy donors. Here immunoSEQ multiplex PCR was the method, and the copy in TCRdb shows in-frame clones only, minus some. Of 180,000 or so clones listed, approximately 81% are singletons. Source material: PBMCs. Every receptor here comes from a woman aged 18-35 years in good health and CMV-seronegative. Both conserved end residues are part of each CDR3. D genes are given only for firm matches. Some rows mark clone size as missing; the rest say once, few, many or name a class of expanded clone.

J: TRBJ2-1; V: TRBV7-9; size: .; D: TRBD2; DNA: TGTGCCAGCAGCTTAGCGCTTGCTAGCGGTGAGCAGTTCTTC; CDR3: CASSLALASGEQFF
J: TRBJ1-5; V: TRBV25-1; size: .; D: .; DNA: TGTGCCAGCAGTGAATTGGGGGGGGCCGGCAATCAGCCCCAGCATTTT; CDR3: CASSELGGAGNQPQHF
J: TRBJ2-1; V: TRBV7-2; size: .; D: TRBD2; DNA: TGTGCCAGCAGCTTAGCTAGCGGGCCCTACAATGAGCAGTTCTTC; CDR3: CASSLASGPYNEQFF
J: TRBJ2-5; V: TRBV6-1; size: .; D: .; DNA: TGTGCCAGCAGTGAAACAAGAGAGACCCAGTACTTC; CDR3: CASSETRETQYF
J: TRBJ2-5; V: TRBV19; size: .; D: TRBD2; DNA: TGTGCCAGTAGTATATTGGGACGAGCGGGGGTACAAGAGACCCAGTACTTC; CDR3: CASSILGRAGVQETQYF
J: TRBJ2-1; V: TRBV6-5; size: .; D: TRBD2; DNA: TGTGCCAGCAGCCCGGGACTAGTCGATGAGCAGTTCTTC; CDR3: CASSPGLVDEQFF
J: TRBJ2-1; V: TRBV7-9; size: .; D: TRBD2; DNA: TGTGCCAGCAGCTGGTCTAGCGGTGGGCAGTTCTTC; CDR3: CASSWSSGGQFF
J: TRBJ1-2; V: TRBV19; size: .; D: TRBD1; DNA: TGTGCCAGTAGTATAGGAGGGGGCCGAAACTATGGCTACACCTTC; CDR3: CASSIGGGRNYGYTF
J: TRBJ1-4; V: TRBV5-1; size: .; D: .; DNA: TGCGCCAGCAGCCGAACTGGGGGGATGATAACTGCAACTAATGAAAAACTGTTTTTT; CDR3: CASSRTGGMITATNEKLFF
J: TRBJ2-1; V: TRBV6-4; size: few; D: TRBD2; DNA: TGTGCCAGCCACAGGCCGGGACTAGCCAGCAATGAGCAGTTCTTC; CDR3: CASHRPGLASNEQFF
J: TRBJ1-5; V: TRBV2; size: .; D: TRBD1; DNA: TGTGCCAGCAGTGACGGACAGGGGGCGGCAGCTCAGCCCCAGCATTTT; CDR3: CASSDGQGAAAQPQHF
J: TRBJ1-1; V: TRBV30; size: .; D: .; DNA: TGTGCCTGGAGGACAGGCCCGAACACTGAAGCTTTCTTT; CDR3: CAWRTGPNTEAFF
J: TRBJ2-5; V: TRBV7-2; size: few; D: .; DNA: TGTGCCAGCAGCTTAAACCTAGCGAATCAAGAGACCCAGTACTTC; CDR3: CASSLNLANQETQYF
J: TRBJ1-1; V: TRBV29-1; size: .; D: .; DNA: TGCAGCCGAACGGGCAGGGCTACTGAAGCTTTCTTT; CDR3: CSRTGRATEAFF
J: TRBJ1-5; V: TRBV19; size: .; D: .; DNA: TGTGCCTGCGACCGATACAGTTTCAATCAGCCCCAGCATTTT; CDR3: CACDRYSFNQPQHF
J: TRBJ1-4; V: TRBV7-6; size: .; D: TRBD1; DNA: TGTGCCAGCAGCGACACAGGGGCTGCAACTAATGAAAAACTGTTTTTT; CDR3: CASSDTGAATNEKLFF
J: TRBJ2-7; V: TRBV5-5; size: .; D: .; DNA: TGTGCCAGCAGCCATGACAGACTCCCCTCCTACGAGCAGTACTTC; CDR3: CASSHDRLPSYEQYF
J: TRBJ2-5; V: TRBV7-3; size: .; D: TRBD2; DNA: TGTGCCAGCAGCTTCCTAGCGGGAGAGGGAGAGACCCAGTACTTC; CDR3: CASSFLAGEGETQYF
J: TRBJ1-5; V: TRBV12-5; size: .; D: .; DNA: TGTGCTAGTGGTATCCGGACAGATAGCAATCAGCCCCAGCATTTT; CDR3: CASGIRTDSNQPQHF
J: TRBJ2-5; V: TRBV11-3; size: few; D: TRBD2; DNA: TGTGCCAGCACCCCTAGCGGGACGGAGACCCAGTACTTC; CDR3: CASTPSGTETQYF
J: TRBJ1-5; V: TRBV19; size: .; D: .; DNA: TGTGCCAGTAGTTGGTCAGGGGACCAGCCCCAGCATTTT; CDR3: CASSWSGDQPQHF
J: TRBJ1-1; V: TRBV29-1; size: .; D: .; DNA: TGCAGTGCCCTTAGGTCGGGGGGCACTGAAGCTTTCTTT; CDR3: CSALRSGGTEAFF
J: TRBJ2-1; V: TRBV28; size: .; D: TRBD2; DNA: TGTGCCAGCAGTTTGGGACTAGCGGGAGGGAGCCCTGAGCAGTTCTTC; CDR3: CASSLGLAGGSPEQFF
J: TRBJ1-1; V: TRBV6-5; size: .; D: .; DNA: TGTGCCAGCAGCTTTTCCGCAGGGGAGAACACTGAAGCTTTCTTT; CDR3: CASSFSAGENTEAFF
J: TRBJ2-7; V: TRBV27; size: once; D: TRBD2; DNA: TGTGCCACCAGACTAGCGGGAGGTTACGAGCAGTACTTC; CDR3: CATRLAGGYEQYF
J: TRBJ1-4; V: TRBV6-5; size: .; D: .; DNA: TGTGCCAGCAGTCCTCCCGGGGGGGGTGAAAAACTGTTTTTT; CDR3: CASSPPGGGEKLFF
J: TRBJ2-1; V: TRBV12-5; size: .; D: TRBD2; DNA: TGTGCTAGTGGTTTGTCAGGACTAGCCAGTGAGCAGTTCTTC; CDR3: CASGLSGLASEQFF
J: TRBJ2-5; V: TRBV7-9; size: .; D: TRBD2; DNA: TGTGCCGGCAGCTTGGCGGGAGGCCAAGAGACCCAGTACTTC; CDR3: CAGSLAGGQETQYF
J: TRBJ2-3; V: TRBV2; size: .; D: .; DNA: TGTGCCAGTTTAGCCCTTGCGGGCACAGATACGCAGTATTTT; CDR3: CASLALAGTDTQYF